The clone carrying this T cell receptor beta chain was detected once. This entry belongs to a study of radiotherapy plus CTLA-4 blockade in lung cancer. Assay used: immunoSEQ multiplex PCR; TCRdb lists only in-frame clones, some missing. The sample has 70,000 to 85,000 clones; roughly 70% are singletons. Germline V gene data show CDR1 as SNHLY and CDR2 as FYNNEI. With 3 bases removed from V and 5 bases from J, the gap between germline ends came to 14 bases. The CDR3 spans 14 residues. The sample in question was peripheral blood, obtained from a patient treated with radiotherapy plus ipilimumab. This chain connects TRBV2 to TRBJ2-7; D is perhaps TRBD1 (5 bases). This TCR was sampled from a human donor with non-small cell lung cancer whose response to radiotherapy plus ipilimumab could not be evaluated. The CDR3 is CASSDRVTAHEQYF. As DNA, the CDR3 is TGTGCCAGCAGTGACAGGGTCACCGCCCACGAGCAGTACTTC.